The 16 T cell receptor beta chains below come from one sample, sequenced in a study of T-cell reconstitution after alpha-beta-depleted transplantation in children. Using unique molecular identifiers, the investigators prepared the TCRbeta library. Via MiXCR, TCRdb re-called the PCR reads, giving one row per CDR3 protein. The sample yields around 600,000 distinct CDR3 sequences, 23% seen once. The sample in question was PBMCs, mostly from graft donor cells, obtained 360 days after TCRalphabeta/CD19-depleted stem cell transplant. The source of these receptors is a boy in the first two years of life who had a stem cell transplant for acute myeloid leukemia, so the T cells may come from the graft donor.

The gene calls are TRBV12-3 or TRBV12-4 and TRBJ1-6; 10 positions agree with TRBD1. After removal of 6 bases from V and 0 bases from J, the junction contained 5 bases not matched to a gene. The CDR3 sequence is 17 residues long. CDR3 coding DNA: TGTGCCAGCAGGTCCGGGACAGGGGCCTCCTATAATTCACCCCTCCACTTT. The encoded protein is CASRSGTGASYNSPLHF.

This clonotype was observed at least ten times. The CDR3 sequence is CASWRWREKLFF. CDR3 coding DNA: TGTGCCAGTTGGAGGTGGAGGGAAAAACTGTTTTTT. This chain uses TRBV2 with TRBJ1-4, with D uncertain. This CDR3 is 12 amino acids long. Per the germline V gene, CDR1 is SNHLY and CDR2 is FYNNEI. Trimming removed 9 bases from V and 8 bases from J, with 13 bases in between.

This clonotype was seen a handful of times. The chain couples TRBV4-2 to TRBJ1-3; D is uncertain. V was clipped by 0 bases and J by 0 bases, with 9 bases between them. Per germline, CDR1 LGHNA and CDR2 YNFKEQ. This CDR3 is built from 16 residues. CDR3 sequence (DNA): TGTGCCAGCAGCCAAGATATCCCCGACTCTGGAAACACCATATATTTT. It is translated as CASSQDIPDSGNTIYF.

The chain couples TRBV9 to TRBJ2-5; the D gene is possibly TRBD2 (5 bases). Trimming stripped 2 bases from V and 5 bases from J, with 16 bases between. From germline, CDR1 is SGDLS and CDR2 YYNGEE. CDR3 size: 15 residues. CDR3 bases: TGTGCCAGCAGCGTGGGAGTCGCGAGGGCGGAGACCCAGTACTTC. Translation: CASSVGVARAETQYF.

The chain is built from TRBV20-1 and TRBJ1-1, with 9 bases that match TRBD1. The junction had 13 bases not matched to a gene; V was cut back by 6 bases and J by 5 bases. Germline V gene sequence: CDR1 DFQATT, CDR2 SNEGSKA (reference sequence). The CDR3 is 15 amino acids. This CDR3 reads CSASRQGVKGTEAFF. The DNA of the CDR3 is TGCAGTGCATCAAGACAGGGGGTAAAGGGAACTGAAGCTTTCTTT.

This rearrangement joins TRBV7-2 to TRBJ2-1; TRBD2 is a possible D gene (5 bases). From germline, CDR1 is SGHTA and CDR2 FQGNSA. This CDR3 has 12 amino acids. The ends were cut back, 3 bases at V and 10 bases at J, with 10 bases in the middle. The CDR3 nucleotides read TGTGCCAGCAGCTTTCCGGGAAGGGAGCAGTTCTTC. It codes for CASSFPGREQFF.

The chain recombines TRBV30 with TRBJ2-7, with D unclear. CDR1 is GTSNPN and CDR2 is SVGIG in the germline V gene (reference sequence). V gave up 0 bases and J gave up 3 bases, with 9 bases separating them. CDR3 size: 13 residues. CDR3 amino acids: CAWSVGRGYEQYF. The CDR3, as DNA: TGTGCCTGGAGTGTAGGCCGAGGCTACGAGCAGTACTTC.

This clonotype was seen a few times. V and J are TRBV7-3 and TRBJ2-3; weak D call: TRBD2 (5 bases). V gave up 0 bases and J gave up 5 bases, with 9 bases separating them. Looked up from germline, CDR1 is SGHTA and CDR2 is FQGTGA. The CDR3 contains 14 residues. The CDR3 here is CASSLTPAGDTQYF. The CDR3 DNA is TGTGCCAGCAGCTTAACCCCTGCGGGAGATACGCAGTATTTT.

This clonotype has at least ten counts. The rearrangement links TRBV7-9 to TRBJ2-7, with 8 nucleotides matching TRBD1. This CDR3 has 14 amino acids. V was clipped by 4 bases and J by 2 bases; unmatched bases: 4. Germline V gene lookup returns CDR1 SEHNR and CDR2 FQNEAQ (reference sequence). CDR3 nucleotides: TGTGCCAGCAGCTCAACAGGGGGGCCCTACGAGCAGTACTTC. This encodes CASSSTGGPYEQYF.

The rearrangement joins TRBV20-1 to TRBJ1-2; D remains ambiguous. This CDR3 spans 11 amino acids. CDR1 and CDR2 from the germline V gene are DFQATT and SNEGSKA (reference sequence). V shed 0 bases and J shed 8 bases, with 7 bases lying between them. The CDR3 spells CSARDRGGYTF. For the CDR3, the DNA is TGCAGTGCTAGAGATCGCGGGGGCTACACCTTC.

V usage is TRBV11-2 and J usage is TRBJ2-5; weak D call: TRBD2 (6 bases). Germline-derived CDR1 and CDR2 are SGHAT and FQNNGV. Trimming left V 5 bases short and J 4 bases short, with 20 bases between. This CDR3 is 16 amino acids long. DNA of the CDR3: TGTGCCAGCAGCCTGATGGGACTCCCCAGAGGAGAGACCCAGTACTTC. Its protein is CASSLMGLPRGETQYF.

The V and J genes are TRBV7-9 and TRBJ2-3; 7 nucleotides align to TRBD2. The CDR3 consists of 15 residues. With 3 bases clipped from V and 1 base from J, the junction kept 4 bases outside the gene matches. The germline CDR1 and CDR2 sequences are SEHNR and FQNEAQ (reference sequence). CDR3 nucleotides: TGTGCCAGCAGCTTCGGACTAGAAGGCACAGATACGCAGTATTTT. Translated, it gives CASSFGLEGTDTQYF.

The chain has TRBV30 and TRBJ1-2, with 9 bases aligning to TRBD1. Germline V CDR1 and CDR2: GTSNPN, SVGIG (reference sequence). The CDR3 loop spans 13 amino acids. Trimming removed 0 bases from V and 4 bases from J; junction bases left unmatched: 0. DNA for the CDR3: TGTGCCTGGAGTGTGGGACAGGGCTATGGCTACACCTTC. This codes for CAWSVGQGYGYTF.

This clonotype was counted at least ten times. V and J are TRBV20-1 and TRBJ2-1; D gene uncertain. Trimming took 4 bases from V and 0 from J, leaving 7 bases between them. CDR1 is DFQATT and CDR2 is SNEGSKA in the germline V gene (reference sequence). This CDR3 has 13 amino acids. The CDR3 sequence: CSAKYSSYNEQFF. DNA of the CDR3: TGCAGTGCTAAATATAGCTCCTACAATGAGCAGTTCTTC.

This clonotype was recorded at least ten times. The CDR3 reads CASSYSGHYNEQFF. The CDR3 DNA reads as TGTGCCAGCAGTTACTCAGGACATTACAATGAGCAGTTCTTC. This chain links TRBV6-5 with TRBJ2-1, with D possibly matching TRBD1 (5 bases). Germline V lookup: CDR1 MNHEY, CDR2 SVGAGI. CDR3 length: 14 residues. Trimming shortened V by 0 bases and J by 4 bases, and 7 bases separated the two germline ends.

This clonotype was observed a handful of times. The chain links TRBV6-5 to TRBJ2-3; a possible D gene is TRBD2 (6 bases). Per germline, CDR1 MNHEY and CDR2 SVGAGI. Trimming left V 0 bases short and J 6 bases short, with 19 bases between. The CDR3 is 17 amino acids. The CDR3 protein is CASSYSKIAAGTDTQYF. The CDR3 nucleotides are TGTGCCAGCAGTTACTCGAAAATTGCGGCAGGGACTGATACGCAGTATTTT.